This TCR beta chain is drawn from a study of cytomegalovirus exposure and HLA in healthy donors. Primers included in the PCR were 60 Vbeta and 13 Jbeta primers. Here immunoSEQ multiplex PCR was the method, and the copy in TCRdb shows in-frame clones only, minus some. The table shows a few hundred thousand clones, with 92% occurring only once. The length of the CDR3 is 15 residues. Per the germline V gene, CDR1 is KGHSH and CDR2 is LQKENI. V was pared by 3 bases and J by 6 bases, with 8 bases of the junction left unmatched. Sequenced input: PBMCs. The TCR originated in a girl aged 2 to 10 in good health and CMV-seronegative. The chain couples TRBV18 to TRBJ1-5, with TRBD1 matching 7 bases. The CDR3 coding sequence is TGTGCCAGCTCACCCGCTGGGAGGACAGGTCAGCCCCAGCATTTT. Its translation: CASSPAGRTGQPQHF.